A selection of T cell receptor beta chains follows, all from one sample in a study of blood T cell repertoires in COVID-19. Sequenced by immunoSEQ multiplex PCR; TCRdb stores in-frame clones only, minus some. The sample has a few hundred thousand clones, almost 90% seen once. The specimen was PBMCs or T cells enriched from blood (not recorded which). The source of these receptors is a woman between 18 and 29 years old with acute COVID-19. Each CDR3 is given with its conserved first and last residue. D genes are given only for firm matches. Clone size is stated in some rows and not others, as once, few, many or a class when expanded.

length	D	J	V	size	CDR3	DNA
17	TRBD2	TRBJ2-3	TRBV6-2/TRBV6-3	NA	CASSYPTSGPSTDTQYF	TGTGCCAGCAGTTACCCCACTAGCGGACCTAGCACAGATACGCAGTATTTT
18	TRBD1	TRBJ2-5	TRBV19	NA	CASSIGQGASTIQETQYF	TGTGCCAGTAGTATAGGACAGGGCGCATCTACGATCCAAGAGACCCAGTACTTC
14	NA	TRBJ1-3	TRBV30	once	CAWTAEGARNTIYF	TGTGCCTGGACCGCCGAGGGAGCCAGAAACACCATATATTTT
15	NA	TRBJ2-7	TRBV5-1	few	CASSLGWGEPYEQYF	TGCGCCAGCAGCTTGGGTTGGGGGGAACCCTACGAGCAGTACTTC
14	NA	TRBJ2-3	TRBV18	NA	CASSLLDRTDTQYF	TGTGCCAGCTCGCTACTAGACCGCACAGATACGCAGTATTTT
13	NA	TRBJ1-1	TRBV14	NA	CASSFAEYTEAFF	TGTGCCAGCAGCTTTGCGGAGTACACTGAAGCTTTCTTT
15	NA	TRBJ1-5	TRBV2	NA	CASLDLDRLGQPQHF	TGTGCCAGCCTTGATTTGGACAGATTAGGTCAGCCCCAGCATTTT
14	NA	TRBJ1-2	TRBV5-6	NA	CASSPSRGAYGYTF	TGTGCCAGCAGCCCCAGTAGGGGTGCCTATGGCTACACCTTC
15	TRBD1	TRBJ1-6	TRBV15	NA	CATSRPGTANSPLHF	TGTGCCACCAGCAGACCCGGGACAGCTAATTCACCCCTCCACTTT
14	TRBD2	TRBJ2-1	TRBV3-1/TRBV3-2	NA	CASSQRLAYNEQFF	TGTGCCAGCAGCCAGAGACTAGCGTACAATGAGCAGTTCTTC
11	NA	TRBJ2-3	TRBV10-3	NA	CATHNTDTQYF	TGTGCCACCCACAACACAGATACGCAGTATTTT
14	NA	TRBJ1-4	TRBV5-1	NA	CASSFQSGAEKLFF	TGCGCCAGCAGCTTCCAAAGTGGGGCGGAAAAACTGTTTTTT
15	TRBD2	TRBJ2-7	TRBV5-1	NA	CASSLEAGSSYEQYF	TGCGCCAGCAGCTTGGAAGCGGGGAGCTCCTACGAGCAGTACTTC
13	NA	TRBJ1-5	TRBV6-5	NA	CASSLLGDQPQHF	TGTGCCAGCAGCCTACTGGGCGATCAGCCCCAGCATTTT
15	TRBD1	TRBJ1-1	TRBV28	NA	CAINRGRVGNTEAFF	TGTGCCATCAACAGGGGGCGCGTCGGAAACACTGAAGCTTTCTTT
15	NA	TRBJ1-4	TRBV7-2	NA	CASSLMRVTNEKLFF	TGTGCCAGCAGCTTAATGAGGGTGACTAATGAAAAACTGTTTTTT
13	NA	TRBJ1-5	TRBV18	NA	CASSLGQNQPQHF	TGTGCCAGCTCCCTCGGACAGAATCAGCCCCAGCATTTT
12	NA	TRBJ2-3	TRBV3-1/TRBV3-2	NA	CASSRRRDTQYF	TGTGCCAGCAGCCGTCGGCGGGATACGCAGTATTTT
15	NA	TRBJ1-5	TRBV18	few	CASSPPGDTRQPQHF	TGTGCCAGCTCACCACCGGGGGACACCAGACAGCCCCAGCATTTT
11	NA	TRBJ1-1	TRBV5-1	NA	CASSYGGEAFF	TGCGCCAGCAGCTACGGGGGTGAAGCTTTCTTT
15	NA	TRBJ1-6	TRBV6-5	NA	CASSYNGNYNSPLHF	TGTGCCAGCAGTTACAACGGGAACTATAATTCACCCCTCCACTTT
14	NA	TRBJ1-2	TRBV5-1	NA	CASSEMGQGGGYTF	TGCGCCAGCAGCGAAATGGGGCAGGGCGGTGGCTACACCTTC
14	NA	TRBJ2-3	TRBV13	NA	CASSLTGQTDTQYF	TGTGCCAGCAGCCTAACAGGGCAGACAGATACGCAGTATTTT
15	NA	TRBJ1-2	TRBV3-1/TRBV3-2	NA	CASSQDDRWLNGYTF	TGTGCCAGCAGCCAAGATGACAGGTGGTTGAATGGCTACACCTTC
13	TRBD1	TRBJ2-5	TRBV6-6	NA	CASRDRGPETQYF	TGTGCCAGCAGAGACAGGGGCCCAGAGACCCAGTACTTC
10	NA	TRBJ1-1	TRBV29-1	few	CSVVRGEAFF	TGCAGCGTTGTGCGGGGGGAAGCTTTCTTT
14	NA	TRBJ2-5	TRBV28	NA	CASSLRAVGETQYF	TGTGCCAGCAGTCTCAGGGCGGTAGGGGAGACCCAGTACTTC
13	NA	TRBJ2-1	TRBV12-3/TRBV12-4	NA	CASSYWGDNEQFF	TGTGCCAGCAGTTACTGGGGGGACAATGAGCAGTTCTTC
14	NA	TRBJ1-5	TRBV19	few	CASSSWASNQPQHF	TGTGCCAGCTCAAGCTGGGCGAGCAATCAGCCCCAGCATTTT
15	NA	TRBJ2-7	TRBV10-3	NA	CAISEIMGTHYEQYF	TGTGCCATCAGTGAGATTATGGGGACTCACTACGAGCAGTACTTC
13	TRBD1	TRBJ2-1	TRBV15	NA	CATRRDRGAEQFF	TGTGCCACTCGGCGTGACAGGGGTGCTGAGCAGTTCTTC
14	NA	TRBJ2-5	TRBV7-3	NA	CASSLTEGQETQYF	TGTGCCAGCAGCTTAACGGAGGGGCAAGAGACCCAGTACTTC
15	TRBD1	TRBJ2-7	TRBV27	NA	CASRDAGGYVNEQYF	TGTGCCAGCAGGGACGCAGGGGGCTACGTCAACGAGCAGTACTTC
15	NA	TRBJ2-7	TRBV28	NA	CASSSGGAETYEQYF	TGTGCCAGCAGTTCTGGGGGGGCCGAGACCTACGAGCAGTACTTC
16	NA	TRBJ1-1	TRBV5-1	once	CASSLALRTENTEAFF	TGCGCCAGCAGCTTGGCCCTTAGGACAGAGAACACTGAAGCTTTCTTT
15	NA	TRBJ2-5	TRBV19	few	CASSPPVAGPETQYF	TGTGCCAGTAGTCCCCCCGTGGCGGGACCAGAGACCCAGTACTTC
12	NA	TRBJ2-5	TRBV2	NA	CATRAGAETQYF	TGTGCCACCCGGGCGGGCGCGGAGACCCAGTACTTC
16	NA	TRBJ1-4	TRBV7-9	NA	CASRPPHRVTNEKLFF	TGTGCCAGCAGACCGCCCCACCGGGTGACTAATGAAAAACTGTTTTTT
10	NA	TRBJ1-1	TRBV23-1	NA	CAPPGGEAFF	TGCGCCCCCCCGGGGGGCGAAGCTTTCTTT
13	NA	TRBJ1-2	TRBV9	NA	CASSVVQGDGYTF	TGTGCCAGCAGCGTAGTGCAAGGGGATGGCTACACCTTC
16	NA	TRBJ1-1	TRBV10-1	NA	CASREGRGLRDTEAFF	TGCGCCAGCAGGGAGGGGCGGGGACTTCGTGACACTGAAGCTTTCTTT
13	NA	TRBJ1-2	TRBV19	NA	CASSIFREDGYTF	TGTGCCAGTAGTATATTCCGGGAGGATGGCTACACCTTC